Presented here are 22 T cell receptor beta chains from one specimen sequenced in a study of T cell responses to AZD1222 COVID-19 vaccine. TCRdb's table, derived via immunoSEQ multiplex PCR, lists solely in-frame clones and lacks some. This sample has over 130,000 clones, with more than 75% found just once. Material: peripheral blood, obtained 28 days after the second AZD1222 dose. Every receptor here comes from an adult who received the AZD1222 COVID-19 vaccine.

The CDR3 protein is CAWSSSGDSPLHF. As DNA, the CDR3 is TGTGCCTGGAGTAGTTCCGGTGATTCACCCCTCCACTTT. This rearrangement joins TRBV30 to TRBJ1-6, with no clear D. The CDR3 sequence is 13 residues long. Germline V lookup: CDR1 GTSNPN, CDR2 SVGIG (reference sequence). Trimming removed 2 bases at V and 8 bases at J, with 10 bases between.

This chain connects TRBV7-9 to TRBJ1-4; D not certain. Between the trimmed V and J ends, which lost 5 bases and 5 bases, there was a span of 15 bases. The CDR3 consists of 15 residues. From germline, CDR1 is SEHNR and CDR2 FQNEAQ (reference sequence). The CDR3 DNA is TGTGCCAGCAGCGGGTGGAAAACCGAGAATGAAAAACTGTTTTTT. Its translation is CASSGWKTENEKLFF. Full variable domain (outside the CDR3, taken from reference TRBV7-9 and TRBJ1-4): DTGVSQNPRHKITKRGQNVTFRCDPISEHNRLYWYRQTLGQGPEFLTYFQNEAQLEKSRLLSDRFSAERPKGSFSTLEIQRTEQGDSAMYLCASSGWKTENEKLFFGSGTQLSVL.

The CDR3 here is CASRRTPQKGEQFF. The DNA for the CDR3 is TGTGCCAGCAGGAGAACCCCGCAAAAAGGAGAGCAGTTCTTC. The chain links TRBV27 to TRBJ2-1, with unresolved D. Germline CDR1 reads MNHEY; CDR2 reads SMNVEV (reference sequence). The CDR3 contains 14 residues. Trimming left V 6 bases short and J 10 bases short, with 19 bases between.

This rearrangement joins TRBV20-1 to TRBJ2-1; D unresolved. The CDR3 runs 11 residues. Germline CDR1 reads DFQATT; CDR2 reads SNEGSKA (reference sequence). V was trimmed by 6 bases and J by 10 bases, leaving 13 bases between them. CDR3 DNA: TGCAGTGCCAGGACCTGGCCCGAGCAGTTCTTC. It specifies CSARTWPEQFF.

In this sample, this clone turned up once. The chain joins TRBV5-1 to TRBJ2-7; 8 nucleotides agree with TRBD2. After removal of 1 base from V and 6 bases from J, the junction contained 3 bases not matched to a gene. The CDR3 runs to 13 residues. The germline CDR1 and CDR2 sequences are SGHRS and YFSETQ. Here the CDR3 reads CASSLSSGPEQYF. CDR3 bases: TGCGCCAGCAGCTTGTCTAGCGGGCCCGAGCAGTACTTC.

V is TRBV15 and J is TRBJ1-5; the D is unclear. The CDR3 has 13 amino acids. Germline V lookup: CDR1 LNHNV, CDR2 YYDKDF (reference sequence). Deletions cut 5 bases from V and 0 bases from J, with 5 bases between. The CDR3 DNA sequence: TGTGCCACCAGCGGGTATAGCAATCAGCCCCAGCATTTT. Translation: CATSGYSNQPQHF.

The rearrangement joins TRBV5-1 to TRBJ1-1; 10 bases are a match to TRBD1. The germline CDR1 and CDR2 sequences are SGHRS and YFSETQ. Trimming took 4 bases from V and 4 from J; bases not matched to a gene: 7. The CDR3 is 15 amino acids. DNA for the CDR3: TGCGCCAGCAGCGCGGGAGGACAGGGGGGCACTGAAGCTTTCTTT. Residues: CASSAGGQGGTEAFF.

The chain uses TRBV6-5 and TRBJ1-5; a possible D gene is TRBD1 (6 bases). The V gene lost 5 bases and the J gene lost 0 bases, with 11 bases spanning the gap. In germline, CDR1 is MNHEY, CDR2 SVGAGI. This CDR3 comprises 15 residues. In nucleotides, the CDR3 is TGTGCCAGCAGTCATAGGGGGGGTAGCAATCAGCCCCAGCATTTT. Protein sequence: CASSHRGGSNQPQHF.

The chain links TRBV5-1 to TRBJ1-1; D gene uncertain. In germline, CDR1 is SGHRS, CDR2 YFSETQ. CDR3 length equals 15 residues. Trimming shortened V by 4 bases and J by 0 bases, and 13 bases separated the two germline ends. This CDR3 reads CASSAIPTVNTEAFF. DNA for the CDR3: TGCGCCAGCAGCGCGATCCCTACAGTGAACACTGAAGCTTTCTTT. Full variable domain (remainder filled in from reference TRBV5-1 and TRBJ1-1): KAGVTQTPRYLIKTRGQQVTLSCSPISGHRSVSWYQQTPGQGLQFLFEYFSETQRNKGNFPGRFSGRQFSNSRSEMNVSTLELGDSALYLCASSAIPTVNTEAFFGQGTRLTVV.

The gene calls are TRBV12-3 or TRBV12-4 and TRBJ1-5, with 8 bases fitting TRBD1. Trimming cost V 6 bases and J 4 bases; bases outside gene matches: 2. The CDR3 length is 13 residues. The CDR3 loop reads CASRRQGNQPQHF. The CDR3, as DNA: TGTGCCAGCAGGAGACAGGGGAATCAGCCCCAGCATTTT.

This chain connects TRBV7-8 to TRBJ1-5; no definite D call. The CDR3 length is 17 residues. Germline values: CDR1 SGHVS, CDR2 FQNEAQ. Deletions cut 3 bases from V and 6 bases from J, with 21 bases between. DNA for the CDR3: TGTGCCAGCAGCTTCTCCGGTATTTCGAAGATTCGTCAGCCCCAGCATTTT. Translated: CASSFSGISKIRQPQHF. Full variable domain (rest looked up from reference TRBV7-8 and TRBJ1-5): GAGVSQSPRYKVAKRGQDVALRCDPISGHVSLFWYQQALGQGPEFLTYFQNEAQLDKSGLPSDRFFAERPEGSVSTLKIQRTQQEDSAVYLCASSFSGISKIRQPQHFGDGTRLSIL.

V and J are TRBV18 and TRBJ1-2; D remains unclear. V lost 3 bases and J lost 2, with 13 bases in between. In germline, CDR1 is KGHSH, CDR2 LQKENI. The CDR3 sequence is 15 residues long. The CDR3 region has the DNA TGTGCCAGCTCACCCCTCCGGACGGAAAACTATGGCTACACCTTC. Its translation: CASSPLRTENYGYTF.

The CDR3, as DNA: TGTGCCAGCTCAACCAGGGGGGCAGGGCGCTCCTACGAGCAGTACTTC. This sequence encodes CASSTRGAGRSYEQYF. The chain employs TRBV18 and TRBJ2-7; possible D gene TRBD1, 7 bases. CDR3 length: 16 residues. From germline, CDR1 is KGHSH and CDR2 LQKENI. Trimming cost V 5 bases and J 0 bases, with 17 bases left between them.

This clone was seen a handful of times. The V gene is TRBV28, the J gene TRBJ1-2; D remains ambiguous. CDR3 length equals 11 residues. Germline values: CDR1 MDHEN, CDR2 SYDVKM. V was shortened by 11 bases and J by 4 bases, with 11 bases between the two germline ends. The CDR3 sequence: CAGSGIYGYTF. CDR3 DNA: TGTGCCGGATCCGGGATCTATGGCTACACCTTC.

This clone was counted between two and nine times. V is TRBV19 and J is TRBJ2-3; maybe TRBD1 (6 bases). CDR1 and CDR2 (germline): LNHDA, SQIVND (reference sequence). The CDR3 length is 16 residues. Trimming stripped 7 bases from V and 0 bases from J, with 17 bases between. The CDR3 coding sequence is TGTGCCAGTACCGTCAGGGGTACCGCTAGCACAGATACGCAGTATTTT. Translated: CASTVRGTASTDTQYF. The full variable domain, rest sourced from reference TRBV19 and TRBJ2-3, is DGGITQSPKYLFRKEGQNVTLSCEQNLNHDAMYWYRQDPGQGLRLIYYSQIVNDFQKGDIAEGYSVSREKKESFPLTVTSAQKNPTAFYLCASTVRGTASTDTQYFGPGTRLTVL.

V gene TRBV7-8 combines with J gene TRBJ2-7; perhaps D is TRBD1 or TRBD2 (5 bases each). The CDR3 is made up of 20 amino acids. CDR1 and CDR2 (germline): SGHVS, FQNEAQ. Deletions cut 3 bases from V and 5 bases from J, with 32 bases between. The CDR3 DNA is TGTGCCAGCAGCTTCCGGAATACAATTGGGTGGGACGGCTATACCGACGAGCAGTACTTC. It is translated as CASSFRNTIGWDGYTDEQYF.

The chain combines TRBV7-2 with TRBJ2-1, with a weak D call TRBD1 (7 bases). There are 13 residues in the CDR3. V dropped 4 bases and J dropped 8 bases, with 12 bases sitting between them. Germline CDR1 is SGHTA and CDR2 is FQGNSA. CDR3 residues: CASSSQGRYEQFF. The CDR3 nucleotides read TGTGCCAGCAGCTCACAGGGGAGGTATGAGCAGTTCTTC.

This clone was found once. The chain has TRBV20-1 and TRBJ1-1; TRBD1 aligns across 8 bases. The CDR3 is made up of 10 amino acids. V dropped 5 bases and J dropped 11; count of bases not matched to a gene: 4. Per the germline V gene, CDR1 is DFQATT and CDR2 is SNEGSKA (reference sequence). CDR3 nucleotides: TGCAGTGCTCGCAGGGGGCAGGCTTTCTTT. Translated, it gives CSARRGQAFF.

This sequence joins TRBV7-2 and TRBJ1-5; D is possibly TRBD1 (5 bases). The CDR3 has 14 amino acids. The V and J ends lost 5 bases and 2 bases respectively, with 10 bases between them. Germline CDR1 reads SGHTA; CDR2 reads FQGNSA. CDR3 nucleotides: TGTGCCAGCAGCCAAGAGACAGGCAATCAGCCCCAGCATTTT. Residues: CASSQETGNQPQHF. Combining the CDR3 with reference TRBV7-2 and TRBJ1-5 gives the whole variable domain GAGVSQSPSNKVTEKGKDVELRCDPISGHTALYWYRQSLGQGLEFLIYFQGNSAPDKSGLPSDRFSAERTGGSVSTLTIQRTQQEDSAVYLCASSQETGNQPQHFGDGTRLSIL.

The chain employs TRBV30 and TRBJ1-4; D is ambiguous. The germline V gene has CDR1 GTSNPN and CDR2 SVGIG (reference sequence). This CDR3 is built from 15 residues. V was shortened by 1 base and J by 3 bases, with 12 bases between the two germline ends. CDR3 protein: CAWSAGRVSNEKLFF. As DNA, the CDR3 is TGTGCCTGGAGTGCTGGCCGGGTCTCTAATGAAAAACTGTTTTTT.

CDR3 bases: TGTGCCAGCAGCTTCAGGGAAGAGACCCAGTACTTC. This codes for CASSFREETQYF. The rearrangement joins TRBV6-6 to TRBJ2-5; D is possibly TRBD1 (5 bases). Trimming took off 6 bases at V and 3 bases at J, with 8 bases between the two ends. The CDR3 loop spans 12 amino acids. CDR1 and CDR2 (germline): MNHNY, SVGAGI (reference sequence).

The chain uses TRBV4-2 and TRBJ2-3; 7 bases fit TRBD2. There are 16 residues in the CDR3. Trimming took 0 bases from V and 5 from J; bases not matched to a gene: 8. The germline gives CDR1 LGHNA, CDR2 YNFKEQ. The chain's CDR3 is CASSQDNAGVVDTQYF. CDR3 sequence (DNA): TGTGCCAGCAGCCAAGATAATGCGGGAGTGGTAGATACGCAGTATTTT.